These T cell receptor beta chains were read from a single sample in a study of blood T cell repertoires in COVID-19. Profiling relied on immunoSEQ multiplex PCR, and the TCRdb table lists in-frame clones only, not all of them. The table shows hundreds of thousands of clones, with roughly 90% occurring only once. Sequencing used PBMCs or T cells enriched from blood (not recorded which). The receptors originated from a woman aged 25 to 39 who had recovered from COVID-19. The conserved cysteine and the conserved F or W are not part of the CDR3 here.

TRBV7-9	13	TRBJ1-1	ASSPRSQGNTEAF
TRBV30	13	TRBJ2-2	AWGRDGTNTGELF
TRBV19	14	TRBJ2-1	ASSSGLAGAGGEQF
TRBV7-9	14	TRBJ1-1	ASSLAGSEVNTEAF
TRBV10-3	11	TRBJ2-7	AIRSGDSYEQY
TRBV11-2	11	TRBJ1-3	ASSWGQGYTIY
TRBV6-4	13	TRBJ2-2	ASSDRGHDTGELF
TRBV3-1/TRBV3-2	11	TRBJ1-3	ASSQSGPNTIY
TRBV6-5	13	TRBJ1-5	ATSTTQGEHQPQH
TRBV6-5	11	TRBJ1-2	ASSSQTVRGYT
TRBV5-1	13	TRBJ2-1	ASSLTSGGYNEQF
TRBV5-5	13	TRBJ2-7	ASSYSTSSSYEQY
TRBV4-2	12	TRBJ2-3	ASSQDMSTDTQY
TRBV6-5	12	TRBJ2-7	ASSPRTDAYEQY
TRBV7-9	11	TRBJ2-1	ASSLVLELGQF
TRBV10-3	15	TRBJ1-2	AISAMGQGRIKDGYT
TRBV13	16	TRBJ1-3	ASSLGFRDRISGNTIY
TRBV7-6	13	TRBJ2-2	ASSQLAGGTGELF
TRBV4-2	14	TRBJ2-1	ASSQETSGNYNEQF
TRBV6-5	12	TRBJ2-5	ASSYGGSLETQY
TRBV18	13	TRBJ2-3	ASSPPGQTPDTQY
TRBV27	13	TRBJ2-7	ASSLSAQGNYEQY
TRBV10-2	13	TRBJ2-7	ASREGTSGRYEQY
TRBV10-3	12	TRBJ1-2	AIRVRGANYGYT
TRBV7-9	12	TRBJ1-1	ASSFLERNTEAF
TRBV5-1	13	TRBJ1-1	ASSWQGARDTEAF
TRBV27	12	TRBJ1-2	ASSRDGLGYGYT
TRBV7-9	13	TRBJ1-3	ASSSPGVSGNTIY
TRBV27	9	TRBJ1-1	ASSFGQWAF
TRBV2	11	TRBJ2-3	ASNRGSTDTQY
TRBV6-6	16	TRBJ2-2	ASSPGLASGGNTGELF
TRBV11-1	12	TRBJ2-3	ASSPGGVTDTQY
TRBV19	11	TRBJ1-5	ASGDRGNQPQH
TRBV5-1	11	TRBJ2-7	ASFGQGAHEQY
TRBV30	12	TRBJ2-1	AWRRTGSYNEQF
TRBV6-5	12	TRBJ1-2	ASSPRGGGYGYT
TRBV19	15	TRBJ1-4	ASNSETGGTANEKLF
TRBV5-1	13	TRBJ1-3	ASSTEGLQGNTIY
TRBV2	11	TRBJ1-3	ASSGDRGDTIY
TRBV30	12	TRBJ1-5	AWSRGIENQPQH
TRBV5-1	13	TRBJ2-3	ASSGLAASTDTQY
TRBV7-8	15	TRBJ2-5	ASSRGGGGLNQETQY
TRBV12-5	9	TRBJ2-3	ASGRTDTQY
TRBV20-1	8	TRBJ1-2	SASWSDYT
TRBV6-5	11	TRBJ1-2	ASIFSATYGYT
TRBV7-2	14	TRBJ1-2	ASSSPDWAPTYGYT
TRBV10-3	14	TRBJ1-5	AITSQGTRLNQPQH
TRBV18	14	TRBJ1-6	ASSQTGTGVGSPLH
TRBV28	11	TRBJ2-1	ASSFFVYNEQF
TRBV6-5	11	TRBJ2-7	ASKETSSYEQY
TRBV5-6	12	TRBJ1-4	ASSLGPSGEKLF
TRBV7-9	11	TRBJ2-1	ASSFTGSNEQF
TRBV7-6	14	TRBJ2-3	ASSFGLAGPTDTQY
TRBV30	12	TRBJ2-7	AWSVRRGAYEQY
TRBV5-1	14	TRBJ1-4	ASSITGRDRNEKLF
TRBV7-2	14	TRBJ2-7	ASSLMAGTGFYEQY
TRBV6-5	10	TRBJ2-3	ASGRGTDTQY
TRBV28	13	TRBJ2-7	ASREIAGGPYEQY
TRBV4-2	14	TRBJ2-7	ASSQVSVTPLYEQY
TRBV11-2	11	TRBJ1-1	ASSFTGFEEAF